This T cell receptor beta chain was obtained from a study of blood T cell repertoires in COVID-19. At the level of the study: The United States, Italy and Spain supplied acute and convalescent COVID-19 samples. T cells, B-cell-depleted T cells, or PBMCs supplied cDNA or gDNA.

Authors' processing steps: The authors estimated nucleated cell counts from reference gene primer amplification. The method was immunoSEQ multiplex PCR; TCRdb's version includes in-frame clones alone and lacks a portion of them. V and J calls plus clone size are reproduced from that table; the DNA served to infer D and trimming. The sample lists around 230,000 clones, around 83% seen once, with under 2.5% in the top ten. There are 12 residues in the CDR3. V was shortened by 5 bases and J by 2 bases, with 10 bases between the two germline ends. CDR1 and CDR2 (germline): SQVTM, ANQGSEA. The gene calls are TRBV29-1 and TRBJ2-7; tentative D call: TRBD1 (6 bases). The sequence was collected from a man in his forties who had recovered from COVID-19. Sequencing used peripheral blood. CDR3 sequence reads: CSVRQETYEQYF. The CDR3 DNA follows: TGCAGCGTTAGACAGGAAACCTACGAGCAGTACTTC.